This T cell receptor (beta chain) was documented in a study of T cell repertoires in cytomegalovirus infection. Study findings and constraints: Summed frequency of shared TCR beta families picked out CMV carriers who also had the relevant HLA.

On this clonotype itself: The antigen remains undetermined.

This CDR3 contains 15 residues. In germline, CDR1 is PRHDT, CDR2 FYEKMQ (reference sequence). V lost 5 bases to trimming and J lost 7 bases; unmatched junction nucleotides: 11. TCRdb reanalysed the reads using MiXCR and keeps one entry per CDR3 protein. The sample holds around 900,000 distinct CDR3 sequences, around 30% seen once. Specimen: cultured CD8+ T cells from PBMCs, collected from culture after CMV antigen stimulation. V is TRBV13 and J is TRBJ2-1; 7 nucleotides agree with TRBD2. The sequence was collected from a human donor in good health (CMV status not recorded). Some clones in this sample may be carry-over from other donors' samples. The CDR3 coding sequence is TGTGCCAGCAGCCCGGGGGGTGATGGCCGGAATGAGCAGTTCTTC. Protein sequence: CASSPGGDGRNEQFF.